This TCR beta chain was identified in a study of T-cell memory formation after mild COVID-19. The study's findings and limits: Clones contracting day 15 to 85 were balanced CD4/CD8; later expanders leaned CD4+. Clones which contracted sat mainly in CM and EM if CD4+, and in EMRA if CD8+.

V trimming: 9 bases; J trimming: 2 bases; junction bases outside the gene matches: 1. The CDR3 totals 12 residues. Per germline, CDR1 MNHNS and CDR2 SASEGT. The 5'RACE method, run with constant-segment primers, produced TCR alpha and TCR beta cDNA libraries (carrying sample barcodes and UMIs). TCRdb re-derived calls from the 5' RACE reads in MiXCR, one entry per CDR3 protein. The sample lists roughly 240,000 distinct CDR3 sequences, 15% occurring once. Turning to this clonotype: Its cognate antigen is unknown.

What was sequenced was PBMCs or a T cell subset sorted from them (not recorded which). V and J are TRBV6-1 and TRBJ2-3; 8 bases align to TRBD2. The sequence was collected from an adult woman who had mild COVID-19 (a few samples of this study predate the infection). Cell type and time point are not known. CDR3 sequence (DNA): TGTGCCAGTAGCGGGGCCACAGATACGCAGTATTTT. This codes for CASSGATDTQYF.